The source of this TCR beta chain is a study of cytotoxic CD8 clonotypes in ibrutinib-treated CLL (TCRdb year 2021). Broadly, across the study: The cohort included about 15 treatment-naive and about a dozen relapsed/refractory patients; 17 were IGHV unmutated. Partial responses were observed in approximately 24 patients and complete responses in 2; after a median follow-up of roughly 72 months, remission was maintained in 14 patients and progression was observed in roughly twelve. Response samples were obtained after a median of 12 months of treatment, with a range of roughly 6 to 40 months. Samples averaged roughly 280,000 productive templates and 94,082 productive rearrangements. Longitudinal samples were obtainable from about 30% of the roughly 90 participants in the trial. Cryopreserved peripheral blood mononuclear cells were collected at three points: before therapy, at response, and at either sustained remission or disease progression. All remission and progressive disease samples were collected while patients were still receiving ibrutinib. The paper as a whole reports these results and caveats: Sampling times were not matched between sustained-remission and progressing patients, and lymph node repertoires were not studied. Baseline clonality was found to be higher than that of age-matched healthy donors and was strongly correlated with circulating CD8+ T-cell counts. Public clonotypes were found to be uncommon and were observed to contract or remain stable during treatment; the increase in clonality was shown to reflect expansion of private clonotypes at ibrutinib response. Clonality increased at ibrutinib response, stayed stable in sustained remission, and fell back toward baseline at progression.

Interpreted using the paper, the time point label stands for: approximately eleven months on ibrutinib. Roughly 2 micrograms of genomic DNA were extracted from cryopreserved PBMCs for TCR beta library preparation. Longitudinal blood samples from CLL patients on ibrutinib monotherapy underwent high-throughput TCR beta sequencing. The patients were enrolled in a single-center, open-label phase 2 trial of ibrutinib monotherapy. A word on this clone: It lacks a known antigen. Base qualities were left out, and no much larger clone turns up one base away.

A MiSeq instrument was used for deep resolution sequencing, which targeted depths ranging from 1 in 1 million up to 1 in 200,000 T cells, with coverage averaging 10x for each clonotype. The immunoSEQ hsTCRB Kit was used to generate TCR beta libraries. In the paper's pipeline: Data were analyzed with ImmunoSEQ Data Assistant and ImmunoSEQ Analyzer, with V, D and J genes assigned per IMGT definitions. Clonality, with values ranging from 0 to 1, was calculated as one minus the normalized Shannon entropy of productive rearrangement frequencies. Public clonotype analysis was restricted to overrepresented clonotypes comprising at least 0.05% of each patient's repertoire. Fewer than 15 repertoires from age-matched healthy donors, obtained from immuneACCESS, served as clonality controls. TCRdb's version of the immuneACCESS table is confined to in-frame rearrangements and falls short of the full clone set. An unresolved V gene accounts for under half of the shortfall where checked; the remainder is of unknown origin. The V and J calls and clone size were taken over from that table, and D and trimming were inferred from the DNA. The sample table holds some 140,000 clones, of which 85% to 95% were seen once. The ten largest clones represent 10% to 12% of the sample.

Via the germline V gene (reference sequence), CDR1 is LNHDA and CDR2 SQIVND. At the junction V is shortened by 8 bases and J by 1 base, with 11 bases in between. The CDR3 goes from the cysteine to the phenylalanine over 13 residues. Only the CDR3 part of the read is kept: 39 bases, read in frame from the first base. The source was PBMCs, collected after 12 months of ibrutinib treatment. This TCR derives from a human donor with chronic lymphocytic leukemia. This sequence uses TRBV19 and TRBJ2-5; the D gene cannot be resolved reliably. The base sequence is TGTGCCAGTCGCTACCTCGGCCAAGAGACCCAGTACTTC. Translated, this gives CASRYLGQETQYF.